These 8 T cell receptor beta chains originate from one sample sequenced in a study of beta chain features in type 1 diabetes. These TCRs' antigens remain unknown. Whole-study results and caveats: Among patients with Type 1 diabetes, TCRB CDR3s were moderately but significantly shorter in every one of the four CD4+ subsets.

Expressed TCRB transcripts were sequenced because the entire RNA isolate underwent reverse transcription. Profiled with immunoSEQ multiplex PCR; TCRdb holds only in-frame clones, not every one. The sample shows around 360,000 clones, 10% to 15% of them seen only once. Sequencing was done on a sample of naive CD4+ T cells from blood. These receptors were obtained from a woman between 18 and 30 years old with type 1 diabetes.

V and J are TRBV7-9 and TRBJ2-7; maybe TRBD2 (6 bases). V was trimmed by 6 bases and J by 2 bases, leaving 20 bases between them. CDR3 length: 16 residues. The germline V gene has CDR1 SEHNR and CDR2 FQNEAQ (reference sequence). The CDR3 spells CASSTRSGTEAYEQYF. CDR3 in DNA: TGTGCCAGCAGTACTCGATCCGGGACTGAGGCCTACGAGCAGTACTTC.

The sample holds a few counts of this clone. This chain uses TRBV30 with TRBJ2-3, with no clear D. The V gene lost 5 bases and the J gene lost 2 bases, with 8 bases spanning the gap. Germline V gene data show CDR1 as GTSNPN and CDR2 as SVGIG (reference sequence). The CDR3 runs to 12 residues. In nucleotides, the CDR3 is TGTGCCTGGCTGCGGTACACAGATACGCAGTATTTT. Its protein product is CAWLRYTDTQYF.

V usage is TRBV25-1 and J usage is TRBJ1-4; the match to TRBD1 covers 8 bases. The junction had 7 bases not matched to a gene; V was cut back by 5 bases and J by 8 bases. The CDR3 runs 14 residues. Germline loops: CDR1 MGHDK, CDR2 SYGVNS. The DNA of the CDR3 is TGTGCCAGCAGTTCCTTCGACAGGGGCGAAAAACTGTTTTTT. Protein sequence: CASSSFDRGEKLFF. The whole variable domain, filled in from reference TRBV25-1 and TRBJ1-4, reads EADIYQTPRYLVIGTGKKITLECSQTMGHDKMYWYQQDPGMELHLIHYSYGVNSTEKGDLSSESTVSRIRTEHFPLTLESARPSHTSQYLCASSSFDRGEKLFFGSGTQLSVL.

The chain recombines TRBV29-1 with TRBJ1-1; TRBD1 might be the D (5 bases). The ends were cut back, 2 bases at V and 4 bases at J, with 20 bases in the middle. CDR1 SQVTM and CDR2 ANQGSEA come from the germline V gene. This CDR3 region has 16 residues. CDR3 residues: CSVENWSRGSGTEAFF. CDR3 in DNA: TGCAGCGTTGAAAATTGGTCACGGGGGTCGGGCACTGAAGCTTTCTTT.

The V and J genes are TRBV7-2 and TRBJ2-1; D possibly corresponds to TRBD1 (6 bases). CDR3 length: 13 amino acids. Deletions cut 5 bases from V and 10 bases from J, with 15 bases between. Germline V gene data show CDR1 as SGHTA and CDR2 as FQGNSA. CDR3 sequence: CASSPRQEMEQFF. Here the CDR3 DNA reads TGTGCCAGCAGCCCCCGACAGGAGATGGAGCAGTTCTTC.

The rearrangement joins TRBV25-1 to TRBJ1-1; D is unresolved. The V end lost 2 bases, the J end lost 8 bases, and 12 bases lay between the germline ends. This CDR3 spans 13 amino acids. Germline CDR1 MGHDK, CDR2 SYGVNS. CDR3 DNA sequence: TGTGCCAGCAGTGAAGATTTGACAAAAGAAGCTTTCTTT. The encoded protein is CASSEDLTKEAFF.

This clone was seen a few times. J is TRBJ2-6 and V is TRBV30, with TRBD1 matching 8 bases. The CDR3 has 16 amino acids. The V gene's germline CDR1 is GTSNPN and CDR2 SVGIG (reference sequence). V was clipped by 3 bases and J by 2 bases; unmatched bases: 6. The CDR3, as DNA: TGTGCCTGGAGCACCGGGACAGGTCCTGGGGCCAACGTCCTGACTTTC. This gives the protein CAWSTGTGPGANVLTF.

A note on this clone: This sample also contains other DNA sequences that code for the same CDR3. The chain recombines TRBV29-1 with TRBJ2-2; D ambiguous. This CDR3 region has 13 residues. Trimming pared 3 bases from V and 5 bases from J, leaving 10 bases between. CDR1 is SQVTM, CDR2 ANQGSEA, per germline. Here the CDR3 reads CSVEGELTGELFF. The DNA for the CDR3 is TGCAGCGTTGAGGGCGAGCTGACCGGGGAGCTGTTTTTT.